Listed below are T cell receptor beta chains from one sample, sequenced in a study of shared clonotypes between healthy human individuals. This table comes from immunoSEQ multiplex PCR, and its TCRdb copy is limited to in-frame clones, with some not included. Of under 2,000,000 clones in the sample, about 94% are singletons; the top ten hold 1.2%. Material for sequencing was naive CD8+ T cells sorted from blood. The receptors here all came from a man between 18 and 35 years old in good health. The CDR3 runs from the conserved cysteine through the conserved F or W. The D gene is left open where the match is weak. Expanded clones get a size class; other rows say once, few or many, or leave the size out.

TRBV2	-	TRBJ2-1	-	CASSENPSLGRYNEQFF	TGTGCCAGCAGTGAAAACCCAAGTTTGGGGCGTTACAATGAGCAGTTCTTC
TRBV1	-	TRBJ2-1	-	CTSSQGRECTYNEQFF	TGCACCAGCAGCCAAGGGCGGGAGTGCACCTACAATGAGCAGTTCTTC
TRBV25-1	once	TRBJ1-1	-	CASSEFKGGNTEAFF	TGTGCCAGCAGTGAATTTAAGGGGGGAAACACTGAAGCTTTCTTT
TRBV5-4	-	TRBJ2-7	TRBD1	CASSLDRAYEQYF	TGTGCCAGCAGCCTCGACAGGGCCTACGAGCAGTACTTC
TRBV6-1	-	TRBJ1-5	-	CASGLWTVNQPQHF	TGTGCCAGCGGCCTTTGGACAGTCAATCAGCCCCAGCATTTT
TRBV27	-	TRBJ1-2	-	CASSFLGPNYGYTF	TGTGCCAGCAGTTTCCTGGGACCAAACTATGGCTACACCTTC
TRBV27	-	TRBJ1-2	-	CASVLLPNYGYTF	TGTGCCAGCGTCCTCTTACCTAACTATGGCTACACCTTC
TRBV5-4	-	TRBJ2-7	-	CASSLGVGAGQYF	TGTGCCAGCAGCTTGGGGGTAGGTGCCGGGCAGTACTTC
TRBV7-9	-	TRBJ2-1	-	CASSSGLSSYNEQFF	TGTGCCAGCAGCTCAGGACTGTCCTCCTACAATGAGCAGTTCTTC
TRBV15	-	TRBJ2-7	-	CATSIGSGSDEQYF	TGTGCCACCAGCATCGGTTCAGGGTCCGACGAGCAGTACTTC
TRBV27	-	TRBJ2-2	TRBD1	CASSVRGLIGSGELFF	TGTGCCAGCAGTGTCAGGGGGCTAATTGGGTCCGGGGAGCTGTTTTTT
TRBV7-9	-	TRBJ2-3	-	CASSLGSGEHTDTQYF	TGTGCCAGCAGCTTAGGTTCGGGAGAACACACAGATACGCAGTATTTT
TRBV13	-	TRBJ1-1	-	CASSLGLGGLDTEAFF	TGTGCCAGCAGCTTAGGCCTGGGGGGTTTGGATACTGAAGCTTTCTTT
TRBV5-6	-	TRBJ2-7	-	CASSLGTFYEQYF	TGTGCCAGCAGCTTGGGGACCTTCTACGAGCAGTACTTC
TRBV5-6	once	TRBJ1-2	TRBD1	CASSLIWDRGNYGYTF	TGTGCCAGCAGCTTGATTTGGGACAGGGGAAACTATGGCTACACCTTC
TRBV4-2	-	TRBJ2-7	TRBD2	CASSQQLAGVMYEQYF	TGTGCCAGCAGCCAGCAGCTAGCGGGGGTTATGTACGAGCAGTACTTC
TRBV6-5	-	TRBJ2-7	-	CASSHRDSSYEQYF	TGTGCCAGCAGTCACCGGGACTCATCCTACGAGCAGTACTTC
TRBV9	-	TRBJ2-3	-	CASSSITDTQYF	TGTGCCAGCAGCTCAATCACAGATACGCAGTATTTT
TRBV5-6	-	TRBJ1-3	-	CASSWGSGVISGNTIYF	TGTGCCAGCAGCTGGGGCAGTGGGGTAATCTCTGGAAACACCATATATTTT
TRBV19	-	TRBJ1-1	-	CASSIFDPDTEAFF	TGTGCCAGTAGTATTTTCGACCCTGATACTGAAGCTTTCTTT
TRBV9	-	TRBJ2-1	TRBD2	CASSVVSGRGSYNEQFF	TGTGCCAGCAGCGTAGTGAGCGGGAGAGGCTCCTACAATGAGCAGTTCTTC
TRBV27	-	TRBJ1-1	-	CASSRSAGANTEAFF	TGTGCCAGCAGTAGGTCCGCAGGGGCGAACACTGAAGCTTTCTTT
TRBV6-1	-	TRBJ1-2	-	CASSEAEGSPNYGYTF	TGTGCCAGCAGTGAAGCAGAGGGGTCCCCTAACTATGGCTACACCTTC
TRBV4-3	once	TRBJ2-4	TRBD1	CASSQGQGASIQYF	TGCGCCAGCAGCCAAGGACAGGGGGCGAGCATTCAGTACTTC
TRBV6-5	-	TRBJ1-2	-	CASSYSGVDYGYTF	TGTGCCAGCAGTTACTCGGGGGTCGACTATGGCTACACCTTC
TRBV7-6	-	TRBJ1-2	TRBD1	CASSPSLTGLEDGYTF	TGTGCCAGCAGCCCCTCTCTGACAGGGCTAGAAGATGGCTACACCTTC
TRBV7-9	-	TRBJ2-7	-	CASSFEDYYEQYF	TGTGCCAGCAGCTTCGAGGACTATTACGAGCAGTACTTC
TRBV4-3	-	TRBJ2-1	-	CASSQVLAHEQFF	TGCGCCAGCAGCCAAGTGTTAGCCCATGAGCAGTTCTTC
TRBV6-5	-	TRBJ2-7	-	CASGGTAYYEQYF	TGTGCCAGCGGGGGGACAGCGTACTACGAGCAGTACTTC
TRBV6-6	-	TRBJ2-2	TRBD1	CAGGTGVYTGELFF	TGTGCCGGGGGGACAGGGGTTTACACCGGGGAGCTGTTTTTT
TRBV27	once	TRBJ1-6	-	CASSFGRALYNSPLHF	TGTGCCAGCAGTTTCGGCAGGGCCCTCTATAATTCACCCCTCCACTTT
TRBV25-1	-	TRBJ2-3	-	CASSQRGSTDTQYF	TGTGCCAGCAGCCAGAGGGGGTCCACAGATACGCAGTATTTT
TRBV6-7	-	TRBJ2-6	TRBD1	CASSRQGPGANVLTF	TGTGCCAGCAGTAGACAGGGTCCTGGGGCCAACGTCCTGACTTTC
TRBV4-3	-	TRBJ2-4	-	CASSQDWLPNIQYF	TGCGCCAGCAGCCAAGATTGGCTACCAAACATTCAGTACTTC
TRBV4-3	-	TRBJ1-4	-	CASSQDRDEKLFF	TGCGCCAGCAGCCAAGATCGGGACGAAAAACTGTTTTTT
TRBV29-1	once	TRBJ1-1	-	CSVEVIQTGVMNTEAFF	TGCAGCGTTGAAGTAATACAGACGGGAGTCATGAACACTGAAGCTTTCTTT
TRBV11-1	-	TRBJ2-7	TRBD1	CASSDNPTGAYEQYF	TGTGCCAGCAGCGACAACCCAACAGGGGCCTACGAGCAGTACTTC
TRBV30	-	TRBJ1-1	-	CAWSWAQGKPFGTEAFF	TGTGCCTGGAGTTGGGCACAGGGAAAACCTTTTGGCACTGAAGCTTTCTTT
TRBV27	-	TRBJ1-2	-	CASSPLGVSGLDGYTF	TGTGCCAGCAGCCCTCTGGGGGTCTCAGGGCTCGATGGCTACACCTTC
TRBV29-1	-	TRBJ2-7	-	CSVEVGVKQYF	TGCAGCGTTGAAGTGGGGGTGAAGCAGTACTTC
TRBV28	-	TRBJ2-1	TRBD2	CASSLFRLAPNEQFF	TGTGCCAGCAGTTTATTTCGACTAGCCCCCAATGAGCAGTTCTTC
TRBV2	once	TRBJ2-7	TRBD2	CASSPVASGAVSSAYEQYF	TGTGCCAGCAGCCCCGTGGCTAGCGGGGCGGTGAGTTCGGCCTACGAGCAGTACTTC
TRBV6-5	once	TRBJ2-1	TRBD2	CASSPSGRPYNEQFF	TGTGCCAGCAGCCCCAGCGGGAGGCCCTACAATGAGCAGTTCTTC
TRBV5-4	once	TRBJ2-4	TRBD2	CASSFLTGGMQNIQYF	TGTGCCAGCAGCTTTCTAACGGGGGGGATGCAAAACATTCAGTACTTC
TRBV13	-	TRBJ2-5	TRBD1	CASSTRQGETQYF	TGTGCCAGCAGCACCCGACAGGGGGAGACCCAGTACTTC
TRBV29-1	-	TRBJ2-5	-	CSVVRRGLGGGETQYF	TGCAGCGTTGTGAGGAGGGGCCTCGGCGGTGGAGAGACCCAGTACTTC
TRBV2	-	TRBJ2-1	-	CASSELAFGDEQFF	TGTGCCAGCAGTGAGCTAGCATTCGGGGATGAACAGTTCTTC
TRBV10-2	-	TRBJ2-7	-	CASTPEASFYEQYF	TGCGCCAGCACCCCTGAGGCGAGTTTCTACGAGCAGTACTTC
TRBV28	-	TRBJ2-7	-	CASSSPATSYEQYF	TGTGCCAGCAGTTCGCCGGCTACCTCCTACGAGCAGTACTTC
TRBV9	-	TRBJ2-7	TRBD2	CASSVWEGTGRDEQYF	TGTGCCAGCAGCGTATGGGAGGGCACAGGTAGGGACGAGCAGTACTTC